The present entry profiles one T cell receptor beta chain with its context. The data belong to a study of blood T cell repertoires in COVID-19. The wider study: Sample material is recorded as cDNA or gDNA derived from T cells, B-cell-depleted T cells, or PBMCs.

The CDR3 runs to 12 residues. V lost 5 bases and J lost 6; bases outside the gene matches: 2. CDR1 and CDR2 from the germline V gene are ENHRY and SYGVKD. Libraries were prepared by immunoSEQ multiplex PCR; TCRdb keeps only in-frame clonotypes and omits some of them. The table has more than 450,000 clones, roughly 87% seen once. Material: PBMCs or T cells enriched from blood (not recorded which). The receptor was isolated from a woman aged 18-35 years who had recovered from COVID-19. The chain links TRBV10-3 to TRBJ2-3, with TRBD1 matching 7 bases. The CDR3 region is CAISTQGDTQYF. The CDR3, as DNA: TGTGCCATCAGTACACAGGGGGATACGCAGTATTTT.